These 8 T cell receptor beta chains were sequenced from one sample in a study of siplizumab effects on memory and regulatory T cells. Generated by immunoSEQ multiplex PCR, the TCRdb table keeps only in-frame clones and is missing some. The sample includes some 120,000 clones, roughly 94% seen only once; the top ten take roughly 1.5%. Input material: non-Treg CD4+ T cells sorted from blood. Every receptor here comes from a human donor in good health.

The table lists this clone with a count of one. The V and J genes are TRBV19 and TRBJ2-1; 11 nucleotides align to TRBD2. This CDR3 region has 14 residues. The V gene's germline CDR1 is LNHDA and CDR2 SQIVND (reference sequence). V trimming: 4 bases; J trimming: 9 bases; junction bases outside the gene matches: 5. The CDR3 sequence: CASSTSGGLVEQFF. The CDR3 bases are TGTGCCAGTAGTACTAGCGGGGGGCTGGTTGAGCAGTTCTTC.

This chain links TRBV2 with TRBJ2-7; maybe TRBD2 (6 bases). CDR3 size: 14 residues. V was pared by 1 base and J by 5 bases, with 12 bases between. Per the germline V gene, CDR1 is SNHLY and CDR2 is FYNNEI. In DNA form, the CDR3 reads TGTGCCAGCAGTGAAGTAGGGACTCCCAACGAGCAGTACTTC. Its protein is CASSEVGTPNEQYF.

This chain connects TRBV28 to TRBJ2-3; D is ambiguous. CDR3 size: 12 residues. Looked up from germline, CDR1 is MDHEN and CDR2 is SYDVKM. The ends were cut back, 3 bases at V and 6 bases at J, with 7 bases in the middle. The CDR3 region is CASSFSEDTQYF. The CDR3 bases are TGTGCCAGCAGTTTCTCTGAGGATACGCAGTATTTT. Together with reference TRBV28 and TRBJ2-3, the CDR3 gives the full variable domain: DVKVTQSSRYLVKRTGEKVFLECVQDMDHENMFWYRQDPGLGLRLIYFSYDVKMKEKGDIPEGYSVSREKKERFSLILESASTNQTSMYLCASSFSEDTQYFGPGTRLTVL.

The chain links TRBV11-3 to TRBJ2-7, with a weak D call TRBD1 (6 bases). Germline V gene data show CDR1 as SGHNT and CDR2 as YENEEA. V shed 5 bases and J shed 0 bases, with 14 bases lying between them. CDR3 size: 15 residues. The CDR3 loop reads CASSPRTDSSYEQYF. In nucleotides, the CDR3 is TGTGCCAGCAGCCCTCGGACGGACAGCTCCTACGAGCAGTACTTC.

CDR3 residues: CASIPGQNTGELFF. DNA of the CDR3: TGTGCCAGCATTCCGGGACAGAACACCGGGGAGCTGTTTTTT. The V gene is TRBV18, the J gene TRBJ2-2, with a possible D match to TRBD1 (6 bases). Germline CDR1 and CDR2: KGHSH and LQKENI. Trimming shortened V by 8 bases and J by 1 base, and 11 bases separated the two germline ends. This CDR3 contains 14 residues.

This chain links TRBV6-1 with TRBJ2-5; 8 bases align to TRBD2. The CDR3 runs 13 residues. Germline CDR1 MNHNS, CDR2 SASEGT. CDR3 in amino acids: CAHSGTYQETQYF. The CDR3 region has the DNA TGTGCACATAGCGGGACCTACCAAGAGACCCAGTACTTC.

The CDR3 here is CASGPSLDRRLHYGYTF. The CDR3 DNA sequence: TGTGCTAGTGGTCCGAGCTTGGACAGGAGATTACACTATGGCTACACCTTC. The rearrangement uses TRBV12-5 and TRBJ1-2, with TRBD1 matching over 7 bases. This CDR3 is 17 amino acids long. Germline-derived CDR1 and CDR2 are LGHNT and FRNRAP. J gave up 3 bases and V 5 bases, and 15 bases lay outside the gene matches.

The chain carries TRBV11-2 and TRBJ1-3, with D possibly being TRBD1 (6 bases). The CDR3 covers 16 residues. The V gene's germline CDR1 is SGHAT and CDR2 FQNNGV. The V gene lost 2 bases and the J gene lost 0 bases, with 11 bases spanning the gap. CDR3 DNA: TGTGCCAGCAGCTTAACAGGGCATTACTCTGGAAACACCATATATTTT. Encoded protein: CASSLTGHYSGNTIYF.